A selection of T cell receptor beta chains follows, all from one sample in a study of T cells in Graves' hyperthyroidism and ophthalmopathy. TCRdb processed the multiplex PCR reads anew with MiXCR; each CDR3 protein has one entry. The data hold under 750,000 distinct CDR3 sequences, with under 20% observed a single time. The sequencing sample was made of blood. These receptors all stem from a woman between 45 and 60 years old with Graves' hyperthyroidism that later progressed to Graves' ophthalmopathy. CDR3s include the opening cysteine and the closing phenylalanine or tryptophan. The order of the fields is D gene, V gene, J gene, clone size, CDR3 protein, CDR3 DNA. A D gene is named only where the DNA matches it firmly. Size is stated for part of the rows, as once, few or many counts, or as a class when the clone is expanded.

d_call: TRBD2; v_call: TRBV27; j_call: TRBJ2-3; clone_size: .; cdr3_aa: CASSSLRLAGSDAQYF; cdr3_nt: TGTGCCAGCAGTTCCCTTCGACTAGCGGGGTCAGATGCGCAGTATTTT
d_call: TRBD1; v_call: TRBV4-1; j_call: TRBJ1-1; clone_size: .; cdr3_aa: CASSPAGTGARWTEAFF; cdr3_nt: TGCGCCAGCAGCCCTGCCGGGACAGGGGCTCGGTGGACTGAAGCTTTCTTT
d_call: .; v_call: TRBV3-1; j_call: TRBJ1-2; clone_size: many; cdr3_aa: CASSQDRGSYGYTF; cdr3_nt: TGTGCCAGCAGCCAAGACAGGGGAAGCTATGGCTACACCTTC
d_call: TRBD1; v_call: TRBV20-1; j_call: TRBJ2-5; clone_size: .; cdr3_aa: CSAQRTGQETQYF; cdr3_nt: TGCAGTGCTCAACGGACAGGCCAAGAGACCCAGTACTTC
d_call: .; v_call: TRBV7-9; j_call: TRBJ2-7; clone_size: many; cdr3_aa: CASSLSLRSDEQYF; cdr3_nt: TGTGCCAGCAGCTTAAGCTTGCGCTCGGACGAGCAGTACTTC
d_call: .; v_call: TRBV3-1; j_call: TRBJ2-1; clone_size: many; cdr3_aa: CASSRDGTGGWNEQFF; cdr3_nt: TGTGCCAGCAGCCGGGACGGGACTGGGGGCTGGAATGAGCAGTTCTTC
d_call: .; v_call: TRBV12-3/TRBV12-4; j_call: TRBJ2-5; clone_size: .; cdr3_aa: CASRLGGVNGETQYF; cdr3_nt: TGTGCCAGCAGGCTCGGAGGGGTTAACGGGGAGACCCAGTACTTC
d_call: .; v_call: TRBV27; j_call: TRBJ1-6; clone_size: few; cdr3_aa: CASRQPAGSPLHF; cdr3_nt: TGTGCCAGCAGGCAACCCGCGGGGTCACCCCTCCACTTT
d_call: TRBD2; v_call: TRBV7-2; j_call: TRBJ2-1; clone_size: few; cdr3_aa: CASSPPASGGAAYEQFF; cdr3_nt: TGTGCCAGCAGCCCGCCGGCTAGCGGGGGGGCGGCGTATGAGCAGTTCTTC
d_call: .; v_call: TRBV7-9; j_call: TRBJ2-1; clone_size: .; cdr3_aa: CASSLQGGYNEQFF; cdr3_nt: TGTGCCAGCAGCTTACAGGGGGGCTACAATGAGCAGTTCTTC
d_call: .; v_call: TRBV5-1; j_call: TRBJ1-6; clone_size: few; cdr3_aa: CASSPDGGGGNSPLHF; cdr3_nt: TGCGCCAGCAGCCCTGATGGGGGGGGTGGTAATTCACCCCTCCACTTT
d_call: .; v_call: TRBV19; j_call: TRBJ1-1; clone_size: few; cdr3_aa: CATRAAAGYTEAFF; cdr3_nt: TGTGCCACTCGGGCGGCCGCTGGGTACACTGAAGCTTTCTTT
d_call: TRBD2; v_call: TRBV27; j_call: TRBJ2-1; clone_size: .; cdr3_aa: CASSFLGGGATNSYNEQFF; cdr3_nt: TGTGCCAGCAGTTTCTTGGGGGGGGGTGCAACCAACTCCTACAATGAGCAGTTCTTC
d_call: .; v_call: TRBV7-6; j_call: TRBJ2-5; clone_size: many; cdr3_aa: CASSQRWGSQETQYF; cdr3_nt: TGTGCCAGCAGCCAAAGATGGGGATCCCAAGAGACCCAGTACTTC
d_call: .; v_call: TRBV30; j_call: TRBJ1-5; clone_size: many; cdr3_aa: CAWTPGSDQPQHF; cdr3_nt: TGTGCCTGGACCCCCGGGTCCGATCAGCCCCAGCATTTT
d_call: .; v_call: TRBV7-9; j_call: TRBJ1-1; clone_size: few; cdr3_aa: CASSHLLRNTEAFF; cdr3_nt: TGTGCCAGCAGCCACCTCCTCCGGAACACTGAAGCTTTCTTT
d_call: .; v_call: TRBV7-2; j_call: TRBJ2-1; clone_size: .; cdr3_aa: CASSLGSKVQEQFF; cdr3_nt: TGTGCCAGCAGCTTAGGCAGCAAGGTGCAAGAGCAGTTCTTC
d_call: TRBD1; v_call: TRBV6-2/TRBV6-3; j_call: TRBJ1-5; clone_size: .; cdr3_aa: CASGQGAGNQPPHF; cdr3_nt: TGTGCCAGCGGACAGGGGGCCGGCAATCAGCCCCCGCATTTT
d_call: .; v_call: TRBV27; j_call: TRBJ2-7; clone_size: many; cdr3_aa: CASSKGVSSYEQYF; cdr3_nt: TGTGCCAGCAGTAAAGGGGTGAGCTCCTACGAGCAGTACTTC
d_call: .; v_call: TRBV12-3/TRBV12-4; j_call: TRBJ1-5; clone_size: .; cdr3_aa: CASTRDNSNQPQHF; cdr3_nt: TGTGCCAGCACCCGGGACAATAGCAATCAGCCCCAGCATTTT
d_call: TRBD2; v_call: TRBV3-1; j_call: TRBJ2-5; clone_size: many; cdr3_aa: CASSQDFRTSGGRETQYF; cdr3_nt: TGTGCCAGCAGCCAAGATTTTCGGACTAGCGGGGGGAGAGAGACCCAGTACTTC
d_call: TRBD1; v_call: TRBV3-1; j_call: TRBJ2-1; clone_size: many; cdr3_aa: CASSQEWTGPPHVNEQFF; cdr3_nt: TGTGCCAGCAGCCAAGAATGGACAGGGCCCCCGCACGTCAATGAGCAGTTCTTC
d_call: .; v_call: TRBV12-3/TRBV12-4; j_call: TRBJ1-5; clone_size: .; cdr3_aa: CASSAVRDPGISGNQPQHF; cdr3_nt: TGTGCCAGCAGTGCCGTACGGGACCCGGGCATATCAGGCAATCAGCCCCAGCATTTT
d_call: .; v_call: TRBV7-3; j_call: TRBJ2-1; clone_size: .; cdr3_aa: CASSHDYGEQFF; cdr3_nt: TGTGCCAGCAGCCACGATTATGGTGAGCAGTTCTTC
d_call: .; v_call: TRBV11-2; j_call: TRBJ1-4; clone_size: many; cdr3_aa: CASSLDVRVSIEKLFF; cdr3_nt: TGTGCCAGCAGCTTAGATGTGCGGGTTTCGATTGAAAAACTGTTTTTT
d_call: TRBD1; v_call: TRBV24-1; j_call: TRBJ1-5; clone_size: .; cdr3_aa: CATSDPTGDQPQHF; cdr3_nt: TGTGCCACCAGTGACCCGACAGGGGATCAGCCCCAGCATTTT
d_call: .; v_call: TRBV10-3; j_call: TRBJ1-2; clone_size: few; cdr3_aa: CASRGGGSYGYTF; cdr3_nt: TGTGCCAGCAGAGGGGGGGGAAGCTATGGCTACACCTTC
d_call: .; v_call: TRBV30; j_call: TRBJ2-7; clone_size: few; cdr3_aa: CAWSGRYSYEQYF; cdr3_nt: TGTGCCTGGAGTGGGCGATACTCCTACGAGCAGTACTTC
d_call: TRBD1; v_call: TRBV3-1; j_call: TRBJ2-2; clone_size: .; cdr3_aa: CASSQGARDRSEKLFF; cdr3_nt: TGTGCCAGCAGCCAAGGGGCCCGGGACAGGTCAGAAAAGCTGTTTTTT
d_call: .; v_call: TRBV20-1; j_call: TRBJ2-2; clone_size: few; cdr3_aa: CSAREEGDGAGELFF; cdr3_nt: TGCAGTGCTAGAGAGGAAGGGGATGGGGCCGGGGAGCTGTTTTTT
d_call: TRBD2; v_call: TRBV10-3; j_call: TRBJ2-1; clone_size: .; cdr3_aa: CAISAGGGSYNEQFF; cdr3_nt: TGTGCCATCAGTGCGGGAGGGGGCTCCTACAATGAGCAGTTCTTC
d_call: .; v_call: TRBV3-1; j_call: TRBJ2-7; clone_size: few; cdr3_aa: CASRERFRVSYLEQYF; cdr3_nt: TGTGCCAGCAGAGAAAGGTTCCGGGTCTCCTATCTCGAGCAGTACTTC
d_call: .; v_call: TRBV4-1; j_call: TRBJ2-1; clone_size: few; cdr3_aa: CASSQDVRTRGDEQSF; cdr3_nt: TGCGCCAGCAGCCAAGATGTGAGAACCCGAGGGGATGAGCAGTCCTTC
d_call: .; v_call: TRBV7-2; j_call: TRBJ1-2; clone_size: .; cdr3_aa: CASSWYSVGGYTF; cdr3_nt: TGTGCCAGCAGCTGGTACAGCGTCGGAGGCTACACCTTC
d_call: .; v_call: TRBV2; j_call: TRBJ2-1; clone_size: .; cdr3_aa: CASTQVGRGEQFF; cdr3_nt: TGTGCCAGCACTCAGGTGGGCAGGGGTGAGCAGTTCTTC
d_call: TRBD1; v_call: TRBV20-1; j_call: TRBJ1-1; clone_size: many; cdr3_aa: CSAPDRRDTEAFF; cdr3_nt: TGCAGTGCTCCGGACAGGAGGGACACTGAAGCTTTCTTT
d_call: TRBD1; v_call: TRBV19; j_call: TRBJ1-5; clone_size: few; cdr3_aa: CASSRGQGPNQPQHF; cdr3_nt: TGTGCCAGTAGTCGGGGACAGGGCCCGAATCAGCCCCAGCATTTT
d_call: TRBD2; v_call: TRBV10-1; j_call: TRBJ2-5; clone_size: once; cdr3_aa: CASSEERGGYGTQYF; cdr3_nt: TGCGCCAGCAGTGAGGAGCGGGGGGGCTACGGGACCCAGTACTTC
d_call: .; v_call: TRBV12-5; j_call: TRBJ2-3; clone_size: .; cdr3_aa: CASAPQWDTQYF; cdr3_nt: TGTGCTAGTGCTCCCCAGTGGGATACGCAGTATTTT
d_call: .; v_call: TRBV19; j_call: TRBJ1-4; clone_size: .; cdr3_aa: CASRPRLVTNEKLFF; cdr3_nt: TGTGCCAGTAGACCCCGACTGGTTACTAATGAAAAACTGTTTTTT
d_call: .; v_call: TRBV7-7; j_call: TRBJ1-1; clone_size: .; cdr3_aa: CASSYDTNTEALF; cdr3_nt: TGTGCTAGCAGCTACGACACGAACACTGAAGCTCTCTTT
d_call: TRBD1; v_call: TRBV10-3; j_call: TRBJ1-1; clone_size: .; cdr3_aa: CAVQGVENTEAFF; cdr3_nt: TGTGCCGTCCAGGGGGTCGAAAATACTGAAGCTTTCTTT
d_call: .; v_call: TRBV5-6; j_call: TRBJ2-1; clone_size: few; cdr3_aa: CASSLGFLEQFF; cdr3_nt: TGTGCCAGCAGCTTGGGATTCTTAGAGCAGTTCTTC
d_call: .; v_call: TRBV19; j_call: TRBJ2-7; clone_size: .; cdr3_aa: CASSIGGGRSYEQYF; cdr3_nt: TGTGCCAGTAGTATTGGCGGGGGCAGGTCCTACGAGCAGTACTTC
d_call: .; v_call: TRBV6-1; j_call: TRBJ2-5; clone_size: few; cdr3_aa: CASSTEVGPGTQYF; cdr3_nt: TGTGCCAGCAGTACCGAGGTCGGTCCAGGGACCCAGTACTTC
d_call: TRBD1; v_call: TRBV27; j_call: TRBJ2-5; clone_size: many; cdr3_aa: CASSRQGWETQYF; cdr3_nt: TGTGCCAGCAGCAGACAGGGCTGGGAGACCCAGTACTTC